This is a list of T cell receptor beta chains from one sample in a study of early T cells in non-severe SARS-CoV-2 infection. TCRdb re-called the 5' RACE reads with MiXCR, one entry per CDR3 protein. The sample comprises approximately 76,000 distinct CDR3 sequences, around 10% of which are singletons, and over 2.5% rests with the top ten. The specimen sequenced was whole blood. Receptors were obtained from an adult who was a healthcare worker with PCR-confirmed SARS-CoV-2 infection or an uninfected control (not recorded which). The CDR3 runs from the conserved cysteine through the conserved F or W. A D gene is named only where the DNA matches it firmly. Only some rows state a clone size, as once, few, many or a class for expanded clones.

. | TRBJ1-6 | TRBV27 | 14 | TRBD1 | TGTGCCAGCAGTACAGGGGGGCGCAATTCACCCCTCCACTTT | CASSTGGRNSPLHF
many | TRBJ2-1 | TRBV4-2 | 17 | TRBD2 | TGTGCCAGCAGCCGGACTAGCGGGGGGGCCTCCTACAATGAGCAGTTCTTC | CASSRTSGGASYNEQFF
many | TRBJ2-7 | TRBV25-1 | 15 | TRBD1 | TGTGCCAGCAGTGGGGAGGACAGGGGTGCCTACGAGCAGTACTTC | CASSGEDRGAYEQYF
few | TRBJ2-3 | TRBV5-1 | 14 | . | TGCGCCAGCAGCTTGGGACACCCCACAGATACGCAGTATTTT | CASSLGHPTDTQYF
many | TRBJ1-1 | TRBV10-2 | 13 | . | TGCGCCAGCAGTCTGGACCGTCCGACTGAAGCTTTCTTT | CASSLDRPTEAFF
many | TRBJ2-1 | TRBV7-3 | 13 | . | TGTGCCAGCAGCTTAGGCCAGCGAAATGAGCAGTTCTTC | CASSLGQRNEQFF
. | TRBJ2-7 | TRBV20-1 | 12 | . | TGCAGTGCTAGACAGGGCCCCTACGAGCAGTACTTC | CSARQGPYEQYF
. | TRBJ2-7 | TRBV7-7 | 16 | . | TGTGCTAGCAGCTTATCTTCGGGTCTTTTCAAGGACGAGCAGTACTTC | CASSLSSGLFKDEQYF
many | TRBJ2-7 | TRBV12-3/TRBV12-4 | 17 | TRBD1 | TGTGCCAGCAGTTCCTCTTTCGTGACAGGGGACCACTACGAGCAGTACTTC | CASSSSFVTGDHYEQYF
many | TRBJ2-1 | TRBV7-2 | 14 | TRBD2 | TGTGCCAGCAGCTTAGAGGGACTATATAATGAGCAGTTCTTC | CASSLEGLYNEQFF
many | TRBJ1-1 | TRBV3-1 | 14 | TRBD1 | TGTGCCAGCAGCCCCCGACAGGGGGCCGATGAAGCTTTCTTT | CASSPRQGADEAFF
many | TRBJ1-1 | TRBV9 | 13 | . | TGTGCCAGCAGCCCCCATATCAGCACTGAAGCTTTCTTT | CASSPHISTEAFF
. | TRBJ1-1 | TRBV6-1 | 15 | . | TGTGCCAGCAGTGTAGCGCGTCCGGGAAACACTGAAGCTTTCTTT | CASSVARPGNTEAFF
. | TRBJ1-1 | TRBV12-5 | 15 | . | TGTGCTAGTGGGTTATCGCTCGTGGGGAACACTGAAGCTTTCTTT | CASGLSLVGNTEAFF
few | TRBJ2-7 | TRBV12-3/TRBV12-4 | 13 | . | TGTGCCAGCAGTTTCTTGGGTACATACGAGCAGTACTTC | CASSFLGTYEQYF
few | TRBJ2-1 | TRBV12-3/TRBV12-4 | 12 | . | TGTGCCAGCAGTTTCTCGGGAAATGAGCAGTTCTTC | CASSFSGNEQFF
. | TRBJ2-2 | TRBV28 | 16 | . | TGTGCCAGCAGTTTAGGGCGCGGAAGGAACACCGGGGAGCTGTTTTTT | CASSLGRGRNTGELFF
. | TRBJ2-7 | TRBV7-6 | 16 | TRBD2 | TGTGCCAGCAGCTTAGTGGCTAGCGGGGGGTCCTACGAGCAGTACTTC | CASSLVASGGSYEQYF
many | TRBJ1-4 | TRBV15 | 14 | . | TGTGCCACCAGCAGAGTTTCAACTAATGAAAAACTGTTTTTT | CATSRVSTNEKLFF
. | TRBJ2-5 | TRBV29-1 | 14 | . | TGCAGCGTTGAAAGGTGGGGCGGGGAAGAGACCCAGTACTTC | CSVERWGGEETQYF
many | TRBJ1-4 | TRBV7-2 | 14 | TRBD1 | TGTGCCAGCAGCTCGCAGGGGGTTCGGGAAAAACTGTTTTTT | CASSSQGVREKLFF
. | TRBJ1-5 | TRBV11-2 | 15 | . | TGTGCCAGCAGCTTAGGCGCAGGGTACAATCAGCCCCAGCATTTT | CASSLGAGYNQPQHF
many | TRBJ2-7 | TRBV7-9 | 16 | . | TGTGCCAGCAGCCCTCGACAAGGACAGCCTACCTACGAGCAGTACTTC | CASSPRQGQPTYEQYF
few | TRBJ2-2 | TRBV15 | 16 | TRBD1 | TGTGCCACCAGCCACAACCCGGGGACAGCCACCGGGGAGCTGTTTTTT | CATSHNPGTATGELFF
few | TRBJ1-5 | TRBV5-1 | 15 | . | TGCGCCAGCAGCCCGGAAGGGTATAGCAATCAGCCCCAGCATTTT | CASSPEGYSNQPQHF
. | TRBJ1-4 | TRBV12-5 | 14 | TRBD1 | TGTGCTAGTGGCTCGGGACAGCCCAATGAAAAACTGTTTTTT | CASGSGQPNEKLFF
. | TRBJ2-2 | TRBV11-2 | 13 | . | TGTGCCAGCTTGGGACGGTCCACCGGGGAGCTGTTTTTT | CASLGRSTGELFF
few | TRBJ1-1 | TRBV6-6 | 13 | . | TGTGCCAGCAGCCGCCAGACGAACACTGAAGCTTTCTTT | CASSRQTNTEAFF
few | TRBJ2-3 | TRBV10-3 | 15 | . | TGTGCCATCAGAGACCGTGAGTTGGGAACAGATACGCAGTATTTT | CAIRDRELGTDTQYF
. | TRBJ2-5 | TRBV7-9 | 14 | . | TGTGCCAGCAGCCAGAGGGACCTCCAAGAGACCCAGTACTTC | CASSQRDLQETQYF
few | TRBJ2-2 | TRBV6-1 | 14 | . | TGTGCCAGCGAGCCGGGGGGCGGCACCGGGGAGCTGTTTTTT | CASEPGGGTGELFF
many | TRBJ2-7 | TRBV6-1 | 13 | . | TGTGCCATCTCCACAGAAATAACCTACGAGCAGTACTTC | CAISTEITYEQYF
. | TRBJ2-7 | TRBV29-1 | 13 | . | TGCAGCGTCCGTAGGACAGAGACCTACGAGCAGTACTTC | CSVRRTETYEQYF
many | TRBJ1-4 | TRBV12-3/TRBV12-4 | 14 | . | TGTGCCAGCAGTTTTAGGACAGACTCTGAAAAACTGTTTTTT | CASSFRTDSEKLFF
few | TRBJ1-1 | TRBV10-2 | 13 | TRBD1 | TGCGCCAGCAGTTACGGGACAGACACTGAAGCTTTCTTT | CASSYGTDTEAFF
once | TRBJ2-1 | TRBV9 | 17 | TRBD2 | TGTGCCAGCAGCGGGAAGACTAGCGGGACCCGTTACAATGAGCAGTTCTTC | CASSGKTSGTRYNEQFF
. | TRBJ1-5 | TRBV27 | 18 | . | TGTGCCAGCAGTTTTAAGGTTTTCGGCAGGGTCAGCAATCAGCCCCAGCATTTT | CASSFKVFGRVSNQPQHF
. | TRBJ2-3 | TRBV10-3 | 15 | TRBD2 | TGTGCCATCAGCGGATTAGCGGGGACCACAGATACGCAGTATTTT | CAISGLAGTTDTQYF
few | TRBJ1-5 | TRBV6-1 | 16 | TRBD1 | TGTGCCAGCAGTGGACGGGACAGTAAGTTTGATCAGCCCCAGCATTTT | CASSGRDSKFDQPQHF
many | TRBJ2-7 | TRBV6-1 | 15 | . | TGTGCCAGCAGTGAATTTACACGCAGTGGTTACGAGCAGTACTTC | CASSEFTRSGYEQYF
. | TRBJ2-1 | TRBV19 | 13 | TRBD2 | TGTGCCAGTAGGGCTAGCGGGGGTAATGAGCAGTTCTTC | CASRASGGNEQFF
many | TRBJ1-6 | TRBV3-1 | 18 | . | TGTGCCAGCAGCCACTTCGAAGGGGCGAGCTCCTATAATTCACCCCTCCACTTT | CASSHFEGASSYNSPLHF
. | TRBJ2-2 | TRBV10-1 | 14 | . | TGCGCCAGCAGGGCTTGGGGGAACACCGGGGAGCTGTTTTTT | CASRAWGNTGELFF
few | TRBJ2-7 | TRBV5-1 | 13 | . | TGCGCCAGCAGCTACGGGATAGACTACGAGCAGTACTTC | CASSYGIDYEQYF
few | TRBJ2-1 | TRBV6-2/TRBV6-3 | 14 | TRBD1 | TGTGCCAGTTCCCGGGACAGGGGTTACAATGAGCAGTTCTTC | CASSRDRGYNEQFF
. | TRBJ2-3 | TRBV24-1 | 13 | . | TGTGCCACCAGTGGTAGGGCGACAGATACGCAGTATTTT | CATSGRATDTQYF
. | TRBJ2-1 | TRBV11-2 | 13 | . | TGTGCCAGCAGCTTATGGTCGGCAAATGAGCAGTTCTTC | CASSLWSANEQFF
. | TRBJ1-3 | TRBV2 | 14 | TRBD1 | TGTGCCTGTCTCGGACAGGGTGCTGGAAACACCATATATTTT | CACLGQGAGNTIYF
many | TRBJ2-7 | TRBV3-1 | 15 | . | TGTGCCAGCAGCCCTAGGACCAGTCTCAACTACGAGCAGTACTTC | CASSPRTSLNYEQYF
many | TRBJ1-1 | TRBV12-3/TRBV12-4 | 12 | . | TGTGCCAGCAGTTTAAAAGGGCAGGGGCGGTTCTTT | CASSLKGQGRFF
. | TRBJ2-1 | TRBV7-9 | 16 | . | TGTGCCAGCAGCTTAGTGACCGGGACAAAGGAGAGAGGGCAGTTCTTC | CASSLVTGTKERGQFF
. | TRBJ2-3 | TRBV7-9 | 14 | . | TGTGCCAGCACCAAGTGGCTAGTTACAGATACGCAGTATTTT | CASTKWLVTDTQYF
few | TRBJ1-3 | TRBV25-1 | 14 | . | TGTGCCAGCAGTGAAACGAGTCCTGGAAACACCATATATTTT | CASSETSPGNTIYF
. | TRBJ2-4 | TRBV29-1 | 14 | TRBD1 | TGCAGCGTTCCGGGACAGGGTGGCAAAAACATTCAGTACTTC | CSVPGQGGKNIQYF
few | TRBJ2-1 | TRBV9 | 14 | TRBD2 | TGTGCCAGCAGCGTAGATCCTAGCGGGAGAGACTGGTTCTTC | CASSVDPSGRDWFF
few | TRBJ1-1 | TRBV30 | 17 | . | TGTGCCTGGAGTACACGTGTTGGGTGGGGAGGAGGGACTGAAGCTTTCTTT | CAWSTRVGWGGGTEAFF
. | TRBJ2-5 | TRBV6-5 | 14 | . | TGTGCCAGCAGTTACGGGGCAGCTCAAGAGACCCAGTACTTC | CASSYGAAQETQYF
few | TRBJ1-1 | TRBV12-3/TRBV12-4 | 14 | . | TGTGCCAGCACCCGGATGGGGGGCTACACTGAAGCTTTCTTT | CASTRMGGYTEAFF
many | TRBJ2-7 | TRBV5-4 | 13 | . | TGTGCCAGCAGCTTGGAGGTTCAATTCGAGCAGTACTTC | CASSLEVQFEQYF
. | TRBJ2-3 | TRBV30 | 16 | . | TGTGCCTGGAGTGTATCCGGAAGGGGGTGGGCAGATACGCAGTATTTT | CAWSVSGRGWADTQYF